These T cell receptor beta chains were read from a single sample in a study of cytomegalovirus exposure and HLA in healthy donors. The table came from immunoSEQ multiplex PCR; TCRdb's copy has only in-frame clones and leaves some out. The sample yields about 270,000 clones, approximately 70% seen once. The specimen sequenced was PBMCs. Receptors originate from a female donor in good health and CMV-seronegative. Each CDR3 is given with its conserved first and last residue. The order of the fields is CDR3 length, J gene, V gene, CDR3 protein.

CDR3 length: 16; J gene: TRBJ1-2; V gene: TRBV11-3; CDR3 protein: CASSFSGTGGLNGYTF
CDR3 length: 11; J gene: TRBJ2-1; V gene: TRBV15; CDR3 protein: CATSRAGKQFF
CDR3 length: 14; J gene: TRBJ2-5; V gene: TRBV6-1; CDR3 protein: CASVVAGGQKTQYF
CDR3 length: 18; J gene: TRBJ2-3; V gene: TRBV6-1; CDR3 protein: CASSEALAGAMGTDTQYF
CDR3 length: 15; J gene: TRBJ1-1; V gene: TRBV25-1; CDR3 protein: CASRRLPDRDTEAFF
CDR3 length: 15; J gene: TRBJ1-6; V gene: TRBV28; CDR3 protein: CASRRSQNYNSPLHF
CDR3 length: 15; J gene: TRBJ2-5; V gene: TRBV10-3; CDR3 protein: CAISGGTSEGLKQYF
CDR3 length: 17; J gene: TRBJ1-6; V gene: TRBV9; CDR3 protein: CASSSRGNRDRGSPLHF
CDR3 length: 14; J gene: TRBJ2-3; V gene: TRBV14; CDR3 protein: CASSHGSYTDTQYF
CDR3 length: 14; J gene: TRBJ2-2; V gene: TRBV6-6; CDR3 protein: CASSSPLSPGELFF
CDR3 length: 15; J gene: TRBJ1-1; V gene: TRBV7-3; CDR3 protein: CASSPGQVRRTEAFF
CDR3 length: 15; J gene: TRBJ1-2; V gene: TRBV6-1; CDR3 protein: CASSSEGQVSYGYTF
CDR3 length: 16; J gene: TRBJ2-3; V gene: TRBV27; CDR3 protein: CASRPTSGSIRDTQYF
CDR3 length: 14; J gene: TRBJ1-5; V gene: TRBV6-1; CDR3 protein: CASSEATGNQPQHF
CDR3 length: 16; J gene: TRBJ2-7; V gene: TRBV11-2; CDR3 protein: CASSLELGGRDYEQYF
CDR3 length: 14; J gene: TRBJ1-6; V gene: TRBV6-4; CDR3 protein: CASSVTRDNSPLHF
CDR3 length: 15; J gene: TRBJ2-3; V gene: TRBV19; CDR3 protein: CASSGQTKFTDTQYF
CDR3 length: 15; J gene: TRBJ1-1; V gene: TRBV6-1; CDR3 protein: CASSETQSMNTEAFF
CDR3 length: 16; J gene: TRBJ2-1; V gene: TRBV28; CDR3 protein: CASSPDPGHRHNEQFF
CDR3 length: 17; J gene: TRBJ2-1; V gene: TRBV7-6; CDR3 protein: CASSFFAGGNVRDEQFF
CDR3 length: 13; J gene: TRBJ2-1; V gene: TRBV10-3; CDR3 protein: CAITRNRDDEQFF
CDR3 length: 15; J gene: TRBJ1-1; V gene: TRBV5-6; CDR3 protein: CASSLGDRENTEAFF
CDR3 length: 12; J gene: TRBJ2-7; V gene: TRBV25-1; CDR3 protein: CASSDLLYEQYF
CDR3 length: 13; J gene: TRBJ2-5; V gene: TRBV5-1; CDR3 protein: CASSSGTGGTQYF
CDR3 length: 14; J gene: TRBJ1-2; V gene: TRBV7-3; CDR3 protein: CASSLTHSEYGYTF
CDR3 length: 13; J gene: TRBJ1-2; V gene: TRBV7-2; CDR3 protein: CASSRDRVYGYTF
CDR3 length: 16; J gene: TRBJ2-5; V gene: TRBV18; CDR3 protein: CASSFPGRGNQETQYF
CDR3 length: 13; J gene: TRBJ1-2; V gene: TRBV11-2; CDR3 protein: CASRQAGYYGYTF
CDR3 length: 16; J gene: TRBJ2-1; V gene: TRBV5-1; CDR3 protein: CASSLIAGGVYNEQFF
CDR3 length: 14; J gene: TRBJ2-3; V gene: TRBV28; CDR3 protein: CASSHDRGTDTQYF
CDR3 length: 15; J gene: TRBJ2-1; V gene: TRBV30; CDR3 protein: CAWSNIRGPNNEQFF
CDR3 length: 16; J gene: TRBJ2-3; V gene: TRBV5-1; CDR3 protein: CASSLVGLTSTDTQYF
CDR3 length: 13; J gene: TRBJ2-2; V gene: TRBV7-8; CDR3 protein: CASSFTSGGELFF
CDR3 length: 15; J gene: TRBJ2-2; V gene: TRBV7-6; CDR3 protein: CASTLDSANTGELFF
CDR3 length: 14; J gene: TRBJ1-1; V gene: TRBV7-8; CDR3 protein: CASRPQGPFTEAFF
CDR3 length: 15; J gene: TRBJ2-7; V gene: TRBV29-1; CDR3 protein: CSVSTRTGSSYEQYF
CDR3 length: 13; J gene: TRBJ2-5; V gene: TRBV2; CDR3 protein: CASSAGYQETQYF
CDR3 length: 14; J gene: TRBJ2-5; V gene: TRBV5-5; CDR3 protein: CASSVPQGAETQYF
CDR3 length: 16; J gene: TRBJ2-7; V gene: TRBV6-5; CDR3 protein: CASSYSVLAELYEQYF
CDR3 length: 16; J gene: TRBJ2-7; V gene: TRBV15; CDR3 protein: CATSRDRWDRVWEQYF
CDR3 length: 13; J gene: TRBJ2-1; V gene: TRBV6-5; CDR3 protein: CASRGPLGNEQFF
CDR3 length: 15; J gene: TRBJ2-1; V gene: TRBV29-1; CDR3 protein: CSVADRAMLNNEQFF
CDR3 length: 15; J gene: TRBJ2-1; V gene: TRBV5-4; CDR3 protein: CAASTGTPSYNEQFF
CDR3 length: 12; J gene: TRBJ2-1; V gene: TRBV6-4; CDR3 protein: CASSDSGNEQFF
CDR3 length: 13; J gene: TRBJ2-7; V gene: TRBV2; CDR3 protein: CASWRNLGDEQYF
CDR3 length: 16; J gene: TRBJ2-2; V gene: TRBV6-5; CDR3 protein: CASSYGGSLNTGELFF
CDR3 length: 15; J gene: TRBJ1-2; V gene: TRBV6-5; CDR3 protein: CASTQDSGGLYGYTF
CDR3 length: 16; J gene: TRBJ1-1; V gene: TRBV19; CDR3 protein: CASSRNRGSRNTEAFF
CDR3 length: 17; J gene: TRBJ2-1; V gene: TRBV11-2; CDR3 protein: CASSARRTRGVYNEQFF
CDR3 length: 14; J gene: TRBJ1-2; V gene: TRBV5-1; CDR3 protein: CASSLPDRERGYTF